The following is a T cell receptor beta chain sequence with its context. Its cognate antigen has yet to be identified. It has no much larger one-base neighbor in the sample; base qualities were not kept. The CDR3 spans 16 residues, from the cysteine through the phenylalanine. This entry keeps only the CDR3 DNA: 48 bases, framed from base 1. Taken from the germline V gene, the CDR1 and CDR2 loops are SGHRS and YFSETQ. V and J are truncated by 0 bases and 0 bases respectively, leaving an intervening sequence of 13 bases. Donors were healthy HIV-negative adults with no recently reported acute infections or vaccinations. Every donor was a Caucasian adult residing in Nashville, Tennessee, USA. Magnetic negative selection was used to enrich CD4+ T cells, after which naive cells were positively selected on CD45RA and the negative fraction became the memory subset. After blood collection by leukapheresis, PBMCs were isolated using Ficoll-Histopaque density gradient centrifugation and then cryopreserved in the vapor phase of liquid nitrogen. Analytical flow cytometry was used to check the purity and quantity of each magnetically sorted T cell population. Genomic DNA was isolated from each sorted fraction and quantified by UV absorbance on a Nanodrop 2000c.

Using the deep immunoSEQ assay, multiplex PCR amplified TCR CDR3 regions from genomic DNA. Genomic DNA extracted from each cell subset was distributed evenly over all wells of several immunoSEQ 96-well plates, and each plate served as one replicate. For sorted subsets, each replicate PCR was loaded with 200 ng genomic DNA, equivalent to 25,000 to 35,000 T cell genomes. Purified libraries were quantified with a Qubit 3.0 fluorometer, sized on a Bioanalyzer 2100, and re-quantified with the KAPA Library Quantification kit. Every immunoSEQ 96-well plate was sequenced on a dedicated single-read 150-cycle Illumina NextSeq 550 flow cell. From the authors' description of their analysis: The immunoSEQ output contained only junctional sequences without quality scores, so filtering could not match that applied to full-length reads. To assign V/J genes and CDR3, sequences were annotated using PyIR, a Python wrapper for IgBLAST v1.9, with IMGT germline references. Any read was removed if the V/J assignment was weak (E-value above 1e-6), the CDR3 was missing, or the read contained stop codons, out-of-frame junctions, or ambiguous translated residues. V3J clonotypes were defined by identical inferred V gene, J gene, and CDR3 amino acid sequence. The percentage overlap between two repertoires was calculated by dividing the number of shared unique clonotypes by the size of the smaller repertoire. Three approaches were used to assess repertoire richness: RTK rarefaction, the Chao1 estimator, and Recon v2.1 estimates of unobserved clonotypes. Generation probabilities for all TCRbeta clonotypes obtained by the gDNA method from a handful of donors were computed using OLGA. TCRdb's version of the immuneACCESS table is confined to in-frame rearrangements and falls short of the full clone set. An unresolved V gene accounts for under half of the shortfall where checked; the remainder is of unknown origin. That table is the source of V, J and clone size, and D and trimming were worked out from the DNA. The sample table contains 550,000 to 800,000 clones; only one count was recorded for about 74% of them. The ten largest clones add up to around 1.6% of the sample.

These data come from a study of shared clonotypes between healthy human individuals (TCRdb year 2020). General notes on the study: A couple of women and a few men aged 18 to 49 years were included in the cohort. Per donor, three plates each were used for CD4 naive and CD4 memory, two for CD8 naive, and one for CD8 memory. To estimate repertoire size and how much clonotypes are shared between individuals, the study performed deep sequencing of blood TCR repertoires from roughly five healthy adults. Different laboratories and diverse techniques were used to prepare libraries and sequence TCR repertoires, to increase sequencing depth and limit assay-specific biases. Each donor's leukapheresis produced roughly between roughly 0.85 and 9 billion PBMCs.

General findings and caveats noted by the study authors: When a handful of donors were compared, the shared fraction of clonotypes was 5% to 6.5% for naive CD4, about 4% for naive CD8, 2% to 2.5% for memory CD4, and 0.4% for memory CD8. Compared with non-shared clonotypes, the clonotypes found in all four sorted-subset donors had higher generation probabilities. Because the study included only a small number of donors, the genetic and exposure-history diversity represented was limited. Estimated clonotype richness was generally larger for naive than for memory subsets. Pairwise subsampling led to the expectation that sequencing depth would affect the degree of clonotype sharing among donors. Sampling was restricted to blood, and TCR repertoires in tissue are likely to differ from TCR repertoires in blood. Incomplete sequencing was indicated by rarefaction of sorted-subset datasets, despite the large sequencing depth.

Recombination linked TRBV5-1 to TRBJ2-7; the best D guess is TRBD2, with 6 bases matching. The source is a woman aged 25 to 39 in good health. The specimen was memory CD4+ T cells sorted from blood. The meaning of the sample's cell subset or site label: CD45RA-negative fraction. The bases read TGCGCCAGCAGCTTGGCCGGGGGACCGGGCTCCTACGAGCAGTACTTC. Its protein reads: CASSLAGGPGSYEQYF. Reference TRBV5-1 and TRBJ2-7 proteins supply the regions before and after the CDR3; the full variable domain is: KAGVTQTPRYLIKTRGQQVTLSCSPISGHRSVSWYQQTPGQGLQFLFEYFSETQRNKGNFPGRFSGRQFSNSRSEMNVSTLELGDSALYLCASSLAGGPGSYEQYFGPGTRLTVT.